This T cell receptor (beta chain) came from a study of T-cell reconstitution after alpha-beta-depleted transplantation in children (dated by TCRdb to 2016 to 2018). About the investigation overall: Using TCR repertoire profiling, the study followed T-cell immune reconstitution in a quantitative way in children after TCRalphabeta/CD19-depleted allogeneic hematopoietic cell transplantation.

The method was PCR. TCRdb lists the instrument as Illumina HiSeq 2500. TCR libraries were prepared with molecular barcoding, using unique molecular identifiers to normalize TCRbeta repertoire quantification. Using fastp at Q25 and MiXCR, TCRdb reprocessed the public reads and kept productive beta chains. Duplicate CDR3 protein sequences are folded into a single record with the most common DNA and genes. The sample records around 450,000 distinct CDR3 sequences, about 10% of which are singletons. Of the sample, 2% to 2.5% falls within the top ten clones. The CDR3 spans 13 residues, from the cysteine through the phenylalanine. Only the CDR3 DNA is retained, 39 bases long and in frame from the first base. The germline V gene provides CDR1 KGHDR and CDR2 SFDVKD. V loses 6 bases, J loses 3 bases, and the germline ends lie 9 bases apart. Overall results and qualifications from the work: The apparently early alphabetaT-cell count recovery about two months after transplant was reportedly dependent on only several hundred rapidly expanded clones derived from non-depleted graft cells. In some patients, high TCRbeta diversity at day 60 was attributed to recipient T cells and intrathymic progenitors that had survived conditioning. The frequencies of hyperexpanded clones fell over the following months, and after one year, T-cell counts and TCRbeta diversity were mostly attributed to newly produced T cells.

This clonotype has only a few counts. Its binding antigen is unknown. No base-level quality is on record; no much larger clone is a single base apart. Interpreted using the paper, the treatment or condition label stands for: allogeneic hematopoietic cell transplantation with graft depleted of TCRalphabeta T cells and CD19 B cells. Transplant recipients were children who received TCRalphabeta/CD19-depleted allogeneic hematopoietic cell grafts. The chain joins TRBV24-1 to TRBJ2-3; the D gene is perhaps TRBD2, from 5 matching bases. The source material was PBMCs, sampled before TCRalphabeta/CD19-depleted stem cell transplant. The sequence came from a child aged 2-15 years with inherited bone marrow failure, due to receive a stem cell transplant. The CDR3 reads CATSLPGTDTQYF. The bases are TGTGCCACCAGTCTTCCGGGAACAGATACGCAGTATTTT.